Presented here are 5 T cell receptor beta chains from one specimen sequenced in a study of T-cell memory formation after mild COVID-19. Each CDR3 protein is one row after TCRdb ran MiXCR on the 5' RACE reads. The sample records about 170,000 distinct CDR3 sequences, over 10% being singletons. Source material: PBMCs or a T cell subset sorted from them (not recorded which). All receptors derive from a man between 18 and 29 years old who had mild COVID-19 (a few samples of this study predate the infection). Cell type and time point are not known.

In its sample, this clonotype was seen a few times. The V gene is TRBV12-3 or TRBV12-4, the J gene TRBJ1-5, with D perhaps matching TRBD1 (5 bases). The germline V and J ends were trimmed by 3 bases and 2 bases, with 11 bases remaining between them. The CDR3 spans 15 residues. CDR3 bases: TGTGCCAGCAGTTTCGGGGCATTGGGCAATCAGCCCCAGCATTTT. As protein: CASSFGALGNQPQHF.

The sample holds a few counts of this clonotype. The rearrangement joins TRBV12-3 or TRBV12-4 to TRBJ2-1, with TRBD1 matching 8 bases. The CDR3 covers 15 residues. The J segment lost 2 bases and the V segment lost 8 bases, leaving 8 bases of the junction unmatched. This CDR3 is CASLPGTGPYNEQFF. The CDR3 nucleotides are TGTGCCAGCCTTCCGGGGACAGGCCCCTACAATGAGCAGTTCTTC.

The CDR3 nucleotides are TGTGCCAGCCGTGGGACAGGGGGCTCGGGTTCACCCCTCCACTTT. Protein sequence: CASRGTGGSGSPLHF. The rearrangement links TRBV27 to TRBJ1-6; 12 bases are shared with TRBD1. Germline-derived CDR1 and CDR2 are MNHEY and SMNVEV (reference sequence). This CDR3 spans 15 amino acids. The trim removed 8 bases at V and 9 bases at J, leaving 8 bases unmatched.

The chain carries TRBV4-1 and TRBJ1-5, with D unresolved. V was trimmed by 0 bases and J by 4 bases, leaving 13 bases between them. The CDR3 length is 16 residues. The germline V gene has CDR1 MGHRA and CDR2 YSYEKL. CDR3 sequence (DNA): TGCGCCAGCAGCCAAGAGGGCCGGGGTCGAAATCAGCCCCAGCATTTT. Its translation is CASSQEGRGRNQPQHF.

This clonotype was seen many times. J is TRBJ2-1 and V is TRBV5-1, with D possibly TRBD2 on 6 matching bases. Germline V lookup: CDR1 SGHRS, CDR2 YFSETQ. Trimming left V 7 bases short and J 1 base short, with 15 bases between. The CDR3 totals 15 residues. The CDR3 nucleotides are TGCGCCAGCGGACCCTCGGGGGTGTCCTACAATGAGCAGTTCTTC. Translated: CASGPSGVSYNEQFF.